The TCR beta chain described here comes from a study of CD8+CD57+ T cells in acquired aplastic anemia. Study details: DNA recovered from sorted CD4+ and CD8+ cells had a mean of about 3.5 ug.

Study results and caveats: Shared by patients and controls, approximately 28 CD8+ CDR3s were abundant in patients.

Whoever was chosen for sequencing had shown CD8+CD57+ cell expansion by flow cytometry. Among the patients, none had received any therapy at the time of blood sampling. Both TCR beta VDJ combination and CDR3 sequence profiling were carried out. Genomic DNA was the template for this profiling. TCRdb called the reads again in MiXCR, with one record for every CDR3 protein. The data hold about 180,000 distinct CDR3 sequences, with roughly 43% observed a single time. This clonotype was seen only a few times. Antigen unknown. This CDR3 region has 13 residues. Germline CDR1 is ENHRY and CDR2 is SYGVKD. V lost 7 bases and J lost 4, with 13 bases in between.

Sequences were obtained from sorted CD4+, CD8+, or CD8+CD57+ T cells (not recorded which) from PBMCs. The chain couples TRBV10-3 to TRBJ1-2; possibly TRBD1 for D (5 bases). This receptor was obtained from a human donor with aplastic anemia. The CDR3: CAITRERGYGYTF. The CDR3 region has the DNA TGTGCCATCACCAGGGAGAGGGGCTATGGCTACACCTTC.